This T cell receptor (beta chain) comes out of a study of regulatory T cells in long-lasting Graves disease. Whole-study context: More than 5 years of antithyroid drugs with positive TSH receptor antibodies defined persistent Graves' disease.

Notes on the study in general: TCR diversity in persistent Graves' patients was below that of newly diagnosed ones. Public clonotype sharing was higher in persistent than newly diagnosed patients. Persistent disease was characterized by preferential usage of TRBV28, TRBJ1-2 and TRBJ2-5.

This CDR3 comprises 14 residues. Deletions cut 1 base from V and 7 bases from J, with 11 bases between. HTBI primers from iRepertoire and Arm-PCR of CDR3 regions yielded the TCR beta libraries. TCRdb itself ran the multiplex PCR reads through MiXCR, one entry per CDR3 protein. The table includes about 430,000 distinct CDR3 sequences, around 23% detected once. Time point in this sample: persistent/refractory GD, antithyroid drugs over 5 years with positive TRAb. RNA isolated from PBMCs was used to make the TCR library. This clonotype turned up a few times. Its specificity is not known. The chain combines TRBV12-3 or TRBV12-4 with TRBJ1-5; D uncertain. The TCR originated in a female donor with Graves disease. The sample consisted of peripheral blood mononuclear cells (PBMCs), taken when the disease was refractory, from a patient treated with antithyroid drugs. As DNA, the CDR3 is TGTGCCAGCAGTTTAGTTGCTGATGGGCAGCCCCAGCATTTT. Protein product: CASSLVADGQPQHF.